The clone carrying this T cell receptor beta chain came up once. The assay was immunoSEQ multiplex PCR, and TCRdb's table has in-frame clones only and misses some. The sample holds 25,000 to 35,000 clones, about four fifths seen once. The J segment lost 6 bases and the V segment lost 4 bases, leaving 10 bases of the junction unmatched. CDR1 is SGHAT, CDR2 FQNNGV, per germline. The CDR3 has 18 amino acids. This record belongs to a study of blood T cell repertoires in COVID-19. At the level of the study: Samples came from the United States, Italy and Spain, spanning acute and convalescent COVID-19.

Source material: peripheral blood. The receptor was derived from a woman older than 75 with acute or convalescent COVID-19. The chain links TRBV11-2 to TRBJ2-1; TRBD2 agrees at 15 bases. CDR3 protein: CASSSGLAGGPVINEQFF. In DNA, the CDR3 is TGTGCCAGCAGCTCGGGACTAGCGGGGGGCCCAGTCATCAATGAGCAGTTCTTC.